This note documents a single T cell receptor beta chain sequence. Trimming shortened V by 7 bases and J by 1 base, and 12 bases separated the two germline ends. Germline CDR1 and CDR2: SGHRS and YFSETQ. The CDR3 consists of 14 residues. This sample was taken from a study of shared clonotypes between healthy human individuals. Authors' data handling: With immunoSEQ giving junction-only sequences and no quality scores, filtering differed. Libraries were prepared by immunoSEQ multiplex PCR; TCRdb keeps only in-frame clonotypes and omits some of them. Clone size and V and J calls were adopted from that table, with D and trimming inferred from the DNA. This table holds around 2.3 million clones, around 95% found once.

The gene calls are TRBV5-1 and TRBJ1-3, with no clear D. Sequenced: naive CD4+ T cells sorted from blood. Stated subset: CD45RA+ positively selected. This TCR came from a man between 18 and 29 years old in good health. The CDR3 DNA follows: TGCGCCAGCGCGAACTCCGCGTCTGGAAACACCATATATTTT. It is translated as CASANSASGNTIYF.